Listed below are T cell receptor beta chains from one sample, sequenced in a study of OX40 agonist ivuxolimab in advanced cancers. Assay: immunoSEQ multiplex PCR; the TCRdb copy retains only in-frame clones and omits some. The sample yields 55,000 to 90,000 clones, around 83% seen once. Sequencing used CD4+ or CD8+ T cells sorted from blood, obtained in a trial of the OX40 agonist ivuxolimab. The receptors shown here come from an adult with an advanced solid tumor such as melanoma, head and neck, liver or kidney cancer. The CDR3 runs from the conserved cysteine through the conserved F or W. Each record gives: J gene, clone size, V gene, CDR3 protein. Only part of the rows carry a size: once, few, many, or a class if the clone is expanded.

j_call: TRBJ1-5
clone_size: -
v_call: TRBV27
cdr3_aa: CASSLSKNHQPQHF

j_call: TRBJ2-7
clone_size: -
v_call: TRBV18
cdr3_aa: CASSPQAGGAGEQYF

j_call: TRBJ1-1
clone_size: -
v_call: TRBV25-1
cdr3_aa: CASSEGRGTEAFF

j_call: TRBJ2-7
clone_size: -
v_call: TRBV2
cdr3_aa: CASSPVLPRGQYF

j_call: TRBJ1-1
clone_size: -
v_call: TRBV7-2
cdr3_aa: CATDRPNTEAFF

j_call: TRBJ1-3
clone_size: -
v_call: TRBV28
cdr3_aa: CASSFASNTIYF

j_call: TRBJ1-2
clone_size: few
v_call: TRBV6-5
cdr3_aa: CASSYQGNYGYTF

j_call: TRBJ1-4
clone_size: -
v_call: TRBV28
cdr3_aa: CASRLGTTNEKLFF

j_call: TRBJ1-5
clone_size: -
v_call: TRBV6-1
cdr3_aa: CASRLGTSNQPQHF

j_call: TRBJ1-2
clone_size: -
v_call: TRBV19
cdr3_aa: CASSFRGNYGYTF

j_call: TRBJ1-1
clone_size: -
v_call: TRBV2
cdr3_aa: CASSTGDTEAFF

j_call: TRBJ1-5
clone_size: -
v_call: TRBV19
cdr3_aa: CASSITGDGQPQHF

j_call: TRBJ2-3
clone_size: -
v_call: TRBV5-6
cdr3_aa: CASSQEGLTGGYTDTQYF

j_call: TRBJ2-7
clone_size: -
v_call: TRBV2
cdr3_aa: CATSRLSYEQYF

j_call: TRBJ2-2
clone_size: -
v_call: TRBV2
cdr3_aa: CASSPRDRNTGELFF

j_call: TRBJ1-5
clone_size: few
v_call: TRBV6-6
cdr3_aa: CASSPGQRNQPQHF

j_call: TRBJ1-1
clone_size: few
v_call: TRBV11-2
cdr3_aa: CASSRSTEAFF

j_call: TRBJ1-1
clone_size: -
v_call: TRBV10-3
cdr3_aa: CAISRSENTEAFF

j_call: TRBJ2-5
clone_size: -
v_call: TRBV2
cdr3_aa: CASSPGETQYF

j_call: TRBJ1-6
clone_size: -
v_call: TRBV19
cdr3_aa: CASKETPNSPLHF

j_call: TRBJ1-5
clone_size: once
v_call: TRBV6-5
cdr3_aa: CASANPGLPQHF

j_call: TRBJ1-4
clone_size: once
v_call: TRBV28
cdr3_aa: CASSTGRRNEKLFF

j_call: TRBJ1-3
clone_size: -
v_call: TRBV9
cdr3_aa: CASSVALGQGTGNTIYF

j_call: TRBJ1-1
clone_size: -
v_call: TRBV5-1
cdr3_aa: CASSKGGQGGTEAFF

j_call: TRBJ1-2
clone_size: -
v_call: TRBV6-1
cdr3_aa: CASRIDLDGYTF

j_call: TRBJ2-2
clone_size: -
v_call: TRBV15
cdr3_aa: CATSRDLGTGELFF

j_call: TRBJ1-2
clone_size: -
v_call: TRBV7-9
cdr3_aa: CASSEQGFGYTF

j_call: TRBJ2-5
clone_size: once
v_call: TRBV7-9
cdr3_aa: CASSGATSGSRGTQYF

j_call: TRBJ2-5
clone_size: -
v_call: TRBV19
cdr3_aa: CASSILGARETQYF

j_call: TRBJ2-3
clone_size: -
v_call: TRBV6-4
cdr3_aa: CASSDTYHSGGPTDTQYF